This TCR beta chain was captured by sequencing in a study of control samples from healthy donors and cancer patients (dated by TCRdb to about 2020). A remark on this clone: Its recognized antigen is unknown. Per-base qualities were not stored, and no clone one base away is much larger. Other DNA sequences of this sample code for an identical CDR3.

The receptor library was made with the immunoSEQ multiplex PCR assay. Not all clones reach the TCRdb copy of this immuneACCESS table, which keeps in-frame sequences only. Checked studies attribute under half of the gap to unresolved V genes and leave the rest unexplained. For this sample the table gives thousands of clones, of which 82% were detected only once. Approximately 30% of the sample lies in the top ten. V is cut by 1 base and J by 5 bases, and the space between the germline ends is 7 bases. From the germline V gene (reference sequence), CDR1 is SGHKS and CDR2 is YYEKEE. CDR3 length: 13 amino acids, cysteine to phenylalanine. The read is trimmed to its CDR3 DNA, 39 bases read in frame from base 1.

The receptor was isolated from a man between 65 and 80 years old with lung cancer. Sequenced sample: PBMCs. The rearranged chain carries TRBV5-5 and TRBJ1-5, with the D gene not clear enough to name. The CDR3 is CASSLLWDQPQHF. The sequenced DNA is TGTGCCAGCAGCTTGTTGTGGGATCAGCCCCAGCATTTT.